These 5 T cell receptor beta chains originate from one sample sequenced in a study of cytomegalovirus exposure and HLA in healthy donors. The protocol was immunoSEQ multiplex PCR, while the TCRdb copy is restricted to in-frame clones and leaves out a portion. Of about 310,000 clones listed, over 75% are singletons. The sample was PBMCs. These receptors were obtained from a man aged 25-45 years in good health and CMV-seronegative.

The table lists this clone with a count of one. Other DNA sequences of this sample code for an identical CDR3. The rearrangement uses TRBV6-4 and TRBJ1-1, with TRBD1 as a possible D gene (5 bases). Per the germline V gene, CDR1 is MRHNA and CDR2 is SNTAGT. The CDR3 is made up of 14 amino acids. The V end was cut by 2 bases, the J end by 8 bases, with 15 bases between. The DNA for the CDR3 is TGTGCCAGCAGTGACGGGGGGAGGAGCACCGAAGCTTTCTTT. It translates to CASSDGGRSTEAFF.

J is TRBJ1-6 and V is TRBV9; tentatively, D is TRBD1 (6 bases). V was cut by 0 bases and J by 0 bases, with 10 bases left in between. The CDR3 extends over 17 amino acids. Germline CDR1 reads SGDLS; CDR2 reads YYNGEE. The CDR3 DNA reads as TGTGCCAGCAGCGTAGACAGGGAGAGCTCCTATAATTCACCCCTCCACTTT. It codes for CASSVDRESSYNSPLHF.

This rearrangement joins TRBV30 to TRBJ1-2, with 9 bases lining up with TRBD1. The ends lost 4 bases at V and 8 bases at J; junction bases unmatched: 8. CDR1 GTSNPN and CDR2 SVGIG come from the germline V gene (reference sequence). CDR3 size: 13 residues. The CDR3 spells CAWNRDRESGYTF. The CDR3 region has the DNA TGTGCCTGGAACCGGGACAGGGAGAGCGGCTACACCTTC.

The chain uses TRBV5-6 and TRBJ2-1; 8 positions agree with TRBD2. With 4 bases clipped from V and 2 bases from J, the junction kept 2 bases outside the gene matches. This CDR3 is 14 amino acids long. Germline CDR1 reads SGHDT; CDR2 reads YYEEEE. The CDR3 loop reads CASSRGGPYNEQFF. CDR3 DNA sequence: TGTGCCAGCAGCCGGGGGGGACCCTACAATGAGCAGTTCTTC.

This chain connects TRBV27 to TRBJ2-7; TRBD1 agrees at 7 bases. Germline values: CDR1 MNHEY, CDR2 SMNVEV (reference sequence). The CDR3 covers 17 residues. V was clipped by 1 base and J by 1 base; unmatched bases: 10. The CDR3 is CASSLYGRQGWSYEQYF. In DNA, the CDR3 is TGTGCCAGCAGTTTATATGGCCGACAGGGTTGGTCCTACGAGCAGTACTTC.